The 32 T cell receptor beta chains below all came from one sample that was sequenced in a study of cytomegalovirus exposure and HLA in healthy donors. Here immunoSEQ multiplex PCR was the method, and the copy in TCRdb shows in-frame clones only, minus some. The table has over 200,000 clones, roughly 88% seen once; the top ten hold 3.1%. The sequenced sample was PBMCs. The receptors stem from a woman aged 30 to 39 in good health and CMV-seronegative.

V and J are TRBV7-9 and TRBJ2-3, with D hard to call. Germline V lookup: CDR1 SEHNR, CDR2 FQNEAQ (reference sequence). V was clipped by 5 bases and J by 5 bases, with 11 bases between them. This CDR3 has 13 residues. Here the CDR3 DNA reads TGTGCCAGCAGCCCCTCTGTCCGAGATACGCAGTATTTT. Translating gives CASSPSVRDTQYF.

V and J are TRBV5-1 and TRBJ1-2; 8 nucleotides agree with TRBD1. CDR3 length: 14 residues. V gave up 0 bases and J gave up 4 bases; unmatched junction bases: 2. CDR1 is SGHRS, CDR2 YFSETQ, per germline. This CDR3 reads CASSLGDRIYGYTF. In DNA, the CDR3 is TGCGCCAGCAGCTTGGGGGACAGGATCTATGGCTACACCTTC.

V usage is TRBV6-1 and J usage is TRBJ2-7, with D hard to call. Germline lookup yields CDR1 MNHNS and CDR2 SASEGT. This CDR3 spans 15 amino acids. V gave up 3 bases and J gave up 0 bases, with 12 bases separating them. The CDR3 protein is CASSEELGRSYEQYF. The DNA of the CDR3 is TGTGCCAGCAGTGAGGAGTTAGGGCGCTCCTACGAGCAGTACTTC.

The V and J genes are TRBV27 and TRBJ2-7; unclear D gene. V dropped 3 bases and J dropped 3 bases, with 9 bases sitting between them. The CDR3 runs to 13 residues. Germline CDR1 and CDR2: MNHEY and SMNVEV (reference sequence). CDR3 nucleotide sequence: TGTGCCAGCAGTTTGACGGAAGGCTACGAGCAGTACTTC. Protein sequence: CASSLTEGYEQYF.

The CDR3 sequence: CASSQDSGNTDTQYF. CDR3 in DNA: TGCGCCAGCAGCCAAGATTCGGGCAACACAGATACGCAGTATTTT. V gene TRBV4-3 combines with J gene TRBJ2-3; D ambiguous. V was shortened by 0 bases and J by 2 bases, with 9 bases between the two germline ends. Germline-derived CDR1 and CDR2 are LGHNA and YSLEER. The CDR3 length is 15 residues.

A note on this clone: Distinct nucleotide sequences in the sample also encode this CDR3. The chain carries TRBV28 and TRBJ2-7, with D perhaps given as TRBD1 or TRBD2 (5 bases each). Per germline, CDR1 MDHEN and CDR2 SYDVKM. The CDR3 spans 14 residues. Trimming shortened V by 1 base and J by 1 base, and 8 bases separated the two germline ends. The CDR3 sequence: CASSLSGSSYEQYF. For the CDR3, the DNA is TGTGCCAGCAGTTTATCAGGGAGTTCCTACGAGCAGTACTTC. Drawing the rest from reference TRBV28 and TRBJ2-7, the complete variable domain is DVKVTQSSRYLVKRTGEKVFLECVQDMDHENMFWYRQDPGLGLRLIYFSYDVKMKEKGDIPEGYSVSREKKERFSLILESASTNQTSMYLCASSLSGSSYEQYFGPGTRLTVT.

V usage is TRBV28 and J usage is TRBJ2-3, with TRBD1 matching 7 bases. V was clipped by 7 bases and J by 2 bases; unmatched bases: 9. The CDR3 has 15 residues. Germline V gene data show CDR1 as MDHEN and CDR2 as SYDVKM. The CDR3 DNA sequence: TGTGCCAGCATACAGGGGCCCCTAGACACAGATACGCAGTATTTT. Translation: CASIQGPLDTDTQYF.

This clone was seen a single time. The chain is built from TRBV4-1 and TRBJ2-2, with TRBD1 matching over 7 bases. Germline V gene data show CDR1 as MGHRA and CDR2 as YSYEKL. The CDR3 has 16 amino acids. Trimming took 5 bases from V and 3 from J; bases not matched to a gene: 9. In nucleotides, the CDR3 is TGCGCCAGCAGCACCAGACAGGGTGGGGACACCGGGGAGCTGTTTTTT. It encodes CASSTRQGGDTGELFF.

CDR3 sequence reads: CASSEEGQGYSYEQYF. The CDR3 DNA is TGTGCCAGCAGTGAAGAGGGACAGGGCTACTCCTACGAGCAGTACTTC. This chain uses TRBV6-1 with TRBJ2-7; 9 bases match TRBD1. Trimming took 1 base from V and 0 from J; bases not matched to a gene: 4. In germline, CDR1 is MNHNS, CDR2 SASEGT. This CDR3 spans 16 amino acids.

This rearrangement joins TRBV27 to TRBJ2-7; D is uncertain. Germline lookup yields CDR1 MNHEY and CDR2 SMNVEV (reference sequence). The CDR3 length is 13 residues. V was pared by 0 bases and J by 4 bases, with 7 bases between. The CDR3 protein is CASSLSTDYEQYF. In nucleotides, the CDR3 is TGTGCCAGCAGTTTATCGACTGATTACGAGCAGTACTTC.

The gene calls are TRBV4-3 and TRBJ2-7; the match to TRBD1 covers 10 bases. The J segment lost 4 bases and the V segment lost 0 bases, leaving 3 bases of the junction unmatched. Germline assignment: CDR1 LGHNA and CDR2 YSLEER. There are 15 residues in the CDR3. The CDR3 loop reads CASSQDRGQGYEQYF. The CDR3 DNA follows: TGCGCCAGCAGCCAAGATCGGGGACAGGGGTACGAGCAGTACTTC.

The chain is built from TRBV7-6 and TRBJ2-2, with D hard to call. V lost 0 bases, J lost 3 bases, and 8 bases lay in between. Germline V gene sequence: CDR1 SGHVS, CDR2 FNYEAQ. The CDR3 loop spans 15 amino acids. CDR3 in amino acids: CASSLATGYTGELFF. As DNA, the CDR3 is TGTGCCAGCAGCTTAGCTACCGGGTACACCGGGGAGCTGTTTTTT.

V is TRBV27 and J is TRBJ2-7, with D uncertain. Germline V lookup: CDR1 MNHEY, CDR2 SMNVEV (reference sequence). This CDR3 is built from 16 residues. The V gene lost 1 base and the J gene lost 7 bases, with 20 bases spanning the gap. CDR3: CASSLYRTEPSGEQYF. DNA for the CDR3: TGTGCCAGCAGTTTATACCGGACGGAGCCTTCAGGTGAGCAGTACTTC.

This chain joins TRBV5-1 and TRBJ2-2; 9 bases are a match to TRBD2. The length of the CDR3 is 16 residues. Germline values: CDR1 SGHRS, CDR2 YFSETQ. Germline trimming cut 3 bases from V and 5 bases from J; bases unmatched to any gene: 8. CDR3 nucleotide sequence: TGCGCCAGCAGCTCAGGCCCGACTAGCGGTACCGGGGAGCTGTTTTTT. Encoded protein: CASSSGPTSGTGELFF.

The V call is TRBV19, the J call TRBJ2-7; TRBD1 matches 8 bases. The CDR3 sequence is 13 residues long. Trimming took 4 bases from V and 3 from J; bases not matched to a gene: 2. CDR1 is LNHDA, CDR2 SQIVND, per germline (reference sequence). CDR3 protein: CASSNGQGYEQYF. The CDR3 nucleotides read TGTGCCAGTAGTAACGGACAGGGCTACGAGCAGTACTTC.

The chain's CDR3 is CASSPRTGEETQYF. CDR3 coding DNA: TGCGCCAGCAGCCCGAGGACAGGGGAGGAGACCCAGTACTTC. V and J are TRBV5-1 and TRBJ2-5; 9 nucleotides line up with TRBD1. The V segment lost 4 bases and the J segment 5 bases; nucleotides outside the gene matches: 6. Germline V gene data show CDR1 as SGHRS and CDR2 as YFSETQ. The CDR3 is made up of 14 amino acids.

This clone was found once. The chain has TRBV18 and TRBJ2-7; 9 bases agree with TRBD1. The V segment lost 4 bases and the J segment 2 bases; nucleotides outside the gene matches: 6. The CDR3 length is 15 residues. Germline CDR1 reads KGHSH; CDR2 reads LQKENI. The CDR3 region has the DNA TGTGCCAGCTCACTGACCGGGACAGGGACCTACGAGCAGTACTTC. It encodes CASSLTGTGTYEQYF.

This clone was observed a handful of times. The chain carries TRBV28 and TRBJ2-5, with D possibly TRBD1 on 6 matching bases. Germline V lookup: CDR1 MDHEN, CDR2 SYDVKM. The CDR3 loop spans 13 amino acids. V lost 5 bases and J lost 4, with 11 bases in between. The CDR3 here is CASSTFRGETQYF. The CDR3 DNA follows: TGTGCCAGCAGTACCTTCAGGGGAGAGACCCAGTACTTC.

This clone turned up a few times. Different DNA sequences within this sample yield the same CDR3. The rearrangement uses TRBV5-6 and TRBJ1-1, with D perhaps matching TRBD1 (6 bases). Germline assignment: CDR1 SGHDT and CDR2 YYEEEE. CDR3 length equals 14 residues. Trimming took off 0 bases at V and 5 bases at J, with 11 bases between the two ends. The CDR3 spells CASSLDRVRTEAFF. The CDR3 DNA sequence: TGTGCCAGCAGCTTGGACAGGGTGAGGACTGAAGCTTTCTTT.

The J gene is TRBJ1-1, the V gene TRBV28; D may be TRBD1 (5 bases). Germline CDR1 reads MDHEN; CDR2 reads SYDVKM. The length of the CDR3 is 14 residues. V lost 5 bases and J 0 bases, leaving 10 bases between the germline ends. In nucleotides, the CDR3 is TGTGCCAGCAGTCCGACAGCAATGAACACTGAAGCTTTCTTT. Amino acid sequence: CASSPTAMNTEAFF. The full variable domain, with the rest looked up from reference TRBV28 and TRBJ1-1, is DVKVTQSSRYLVKRTGEKVFLECVQDMDHENMFWYRQDPGLGLRLIYFSYDVKMKEKGDIPEGYSVSREKKERFSLILESASTNQTSMYLCASSPTAMNTEAFFGQGTRLTVV.

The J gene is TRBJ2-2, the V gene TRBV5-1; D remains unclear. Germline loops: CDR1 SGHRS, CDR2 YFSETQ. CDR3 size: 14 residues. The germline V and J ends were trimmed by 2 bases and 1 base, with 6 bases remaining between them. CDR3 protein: CASSFDQNTGELFF. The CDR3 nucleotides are TGCGCCAGCAGCTTTGACCAGAACACCGGGGAGCTGTTTTTT.

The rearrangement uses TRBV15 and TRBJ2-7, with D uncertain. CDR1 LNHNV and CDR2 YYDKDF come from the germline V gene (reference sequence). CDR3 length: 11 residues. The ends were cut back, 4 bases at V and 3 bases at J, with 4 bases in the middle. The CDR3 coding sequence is TGTGCCACCAGCACCTTCTACGAGCAGTACTTC. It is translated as CATSTFYEQYF. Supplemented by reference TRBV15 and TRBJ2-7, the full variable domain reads DAMVIQNPRYQVTQFGKPVTLSCSQTLNHNVMYWYQQKSSQAPKLLFHYYDKDFNNEADTPDNFQSRRPNTSFCFLDIRSPGLGDTAMYLCATSTFYEQYFGPGTRLTVT.

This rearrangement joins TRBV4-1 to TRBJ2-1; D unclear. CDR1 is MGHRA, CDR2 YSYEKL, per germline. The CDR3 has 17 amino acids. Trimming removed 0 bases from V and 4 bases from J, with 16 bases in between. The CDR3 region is CASSQDYQETYYNEQFF. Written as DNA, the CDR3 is TGCGCCAGCAGCCAAGATTATCAGGAGACCTATTACAATGAGCAGTTCTTC.

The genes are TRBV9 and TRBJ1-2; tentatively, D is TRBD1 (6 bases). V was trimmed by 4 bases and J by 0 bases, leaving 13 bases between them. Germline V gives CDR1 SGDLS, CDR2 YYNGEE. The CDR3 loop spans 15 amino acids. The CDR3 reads CASSPTGSANYGYTF. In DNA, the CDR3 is TGTGCCAGCAGCCCCACAGGGTCCGCTAACTATGGCTACACCTTC.

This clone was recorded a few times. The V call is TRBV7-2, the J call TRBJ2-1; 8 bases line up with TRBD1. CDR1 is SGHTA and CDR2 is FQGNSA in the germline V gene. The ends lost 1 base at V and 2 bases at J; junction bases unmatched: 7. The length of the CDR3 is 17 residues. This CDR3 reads CASSLGGRGLAYNEQFF. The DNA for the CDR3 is TGTGCCAGCAGCTTAGGTGGCAGGGGGCTTGCCTACAATGAGCAGTTCTTC. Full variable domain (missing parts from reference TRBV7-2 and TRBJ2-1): GAGVSQSPSNKVTEKGKDVELRCDPISGHTALYWYRQSLGQGLEFLIYFQGNSAPDKSGLPSDRFSAERTGGSVSTLTIQRTQQEDSAVYLCASSLGGRGLAYNEQFFGPGTRLTVL.

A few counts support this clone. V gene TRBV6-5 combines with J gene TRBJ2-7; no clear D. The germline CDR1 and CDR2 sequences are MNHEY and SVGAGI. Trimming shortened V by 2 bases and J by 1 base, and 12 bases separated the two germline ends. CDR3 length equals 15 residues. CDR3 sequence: CASSYDGAQSYEQYF. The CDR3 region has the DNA TGTGCCAGCAGTTACGATGGCGCACAATCCTACGAGCAGTACTTC.

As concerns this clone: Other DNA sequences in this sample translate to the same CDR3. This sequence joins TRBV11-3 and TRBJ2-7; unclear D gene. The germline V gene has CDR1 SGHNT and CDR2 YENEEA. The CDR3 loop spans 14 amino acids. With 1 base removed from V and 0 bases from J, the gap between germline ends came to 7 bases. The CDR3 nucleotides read TGTGCCAGCAGCTTAGTAGGCGGCTCCTACGAGCAGTACTTC. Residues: CASSLVGGSYEQYF.

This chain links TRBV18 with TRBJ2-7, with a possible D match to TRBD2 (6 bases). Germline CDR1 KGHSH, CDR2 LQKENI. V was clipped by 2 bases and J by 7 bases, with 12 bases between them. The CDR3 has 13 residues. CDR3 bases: TGTGCCAGCTCACCAACGGGAGCTAGAGAGCAGTACTTC. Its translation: CASSPTGAREQYF.

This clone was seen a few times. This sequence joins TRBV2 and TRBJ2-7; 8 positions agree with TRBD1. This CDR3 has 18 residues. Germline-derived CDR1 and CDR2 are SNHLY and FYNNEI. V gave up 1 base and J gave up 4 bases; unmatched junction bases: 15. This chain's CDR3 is CASSEGQGLLFERYEQYF. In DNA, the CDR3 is TGTGCCAGCAGTGAAGGACAGGGGTTGCTGTTCGAACGGTACGAGCAGTACTTC.

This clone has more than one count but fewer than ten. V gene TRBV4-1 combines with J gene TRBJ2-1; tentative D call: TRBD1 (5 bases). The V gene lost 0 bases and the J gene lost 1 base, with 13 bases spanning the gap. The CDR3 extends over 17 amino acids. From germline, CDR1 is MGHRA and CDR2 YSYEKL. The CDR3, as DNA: TGCGCCAGCAGCCAAGATCCGGCAGGGCATTCCTACAATGAGCAGTTCTTC. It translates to CASSQDPAGHSYNEQFF.

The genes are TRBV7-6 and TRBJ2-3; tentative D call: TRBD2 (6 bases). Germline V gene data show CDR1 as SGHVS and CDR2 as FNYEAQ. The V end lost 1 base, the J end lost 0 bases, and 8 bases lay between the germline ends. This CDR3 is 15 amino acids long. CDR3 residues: CASSLVGGSTDTQYF. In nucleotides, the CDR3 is TGTGCCAGCAGCTTAGTGGGGGGAAGCACAGATACGCAGTATTTT.

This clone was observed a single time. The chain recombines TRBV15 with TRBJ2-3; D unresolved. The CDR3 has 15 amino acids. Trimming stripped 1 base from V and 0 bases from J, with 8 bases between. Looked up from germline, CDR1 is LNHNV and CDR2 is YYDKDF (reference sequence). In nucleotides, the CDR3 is TGTGCCACCAGCAGAGGGGTAGTCAGCACAGATACGCAGTATTTT. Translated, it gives CATSRGVVSTDTQYF.